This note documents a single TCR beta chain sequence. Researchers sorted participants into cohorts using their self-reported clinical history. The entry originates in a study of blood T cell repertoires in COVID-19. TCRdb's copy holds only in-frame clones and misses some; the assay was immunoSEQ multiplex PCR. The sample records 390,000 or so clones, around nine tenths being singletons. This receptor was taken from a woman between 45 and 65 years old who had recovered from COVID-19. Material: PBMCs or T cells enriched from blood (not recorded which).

The CDR3 protein is CASQGDYNEQFF. CDR3 sequence (DNA): TGTGCCAGCCAGGGGGACTACAATGAGCAGTTCTTC. The chain links TRBV6-5 to TRBJ2-1; 7 bases are shared with TRBD1. CDR3 length equals 12 residues. CDR1 and CDR2 (germline): MNHEY, SVGAGI. J lost 3 bases, V lost 8 bases, and 1 base had no gene match.